A selection of T cell receptor beta chains follows, all from one sample in a study of OX40 agonist ivuxolimab in advanced cancers. Method: immunoSEQ multiplex PCR; TCRdb's copy keeps in-frame clones and lacks some. Here the sample spans tens of thousands of clones, 87% being singletons. Specimen: CD4+ or CD8+ T cells sorted from blood, collected in a trial of the OX40 agonist ivuxolimab. Receptors were obtained from an adult with an advanced solid tumor such as melanoma, head and neck, liver or kidney cancer. CDR3s include the opening cysteine and the closing phenylalanine or tryptophan. A D gene is named only where the DNA matches it firmly. Size is omitted from some rows. Given values are once, few, many or a class for expanded clones.

D: TRBD1
J: TRBJ2-5
V: TRBV14
size: NA
CDR3: CASSPGQARRLETQYF
DNA: TGTGCCAGCAGCCCCGGACAGGCCAGACGGTTAGAGACCCAGTACTTC

D: TRBD1
J: TRBJ1-5
V: TRBV4-1
size: NA
CDR3: CASSRGQGGGQPQHF
DNA: TGCGCCAGCAGCCGGGGACAGGGGGGAGGTCAGCCCCAGCATTTT

D: TRBD1
J: TRBJ1-2
V: TRBV30
size: NA
CDR3: CAWSRQGSEHNYGYTF
DNA: TGTGCCTGGAGTCGACAGGGGTCCGAACATAACTATGGCTACACCTTC

D: NA
J: TRBJ1-5
V: TRBV30
size: NA
CDR3: CAWSEGEVQPQHF
DNA: TGTGCCTGGAGTGAAGGGGAGGTTCAGCCCCAGCATTTT

D: NA
J: TRBJ2-2
V: TRBV5-1
size: few
CDR3: CASSLESTGTGELFF
DNA: TGCGCCAGCAGCTTGGAGTCGACTGGAACCGGGGAGCTGTTTTTT

D: NA
J: TRBJ1-2
V: TRBV7-9
size: NA
CDR3: CASSANGPAYGYTF
DNA: TGTGCCAGCAGCGCCAACGGGCCAGCCTATGGCTACACCTTC

D: TRBD2
J: TRBJ2-7
V: TRBV11-2
size: once
CDR3: CASSRDSGGLYEQYF
DNA: TGTGCCAGCAGCCGTGATAGCGGGGGCCTTTACGAGCAGTACTTC

D: NA
J: TRBJ1-4
V: TRBV6-6
size: NA
CDR3: CASSWGGNEKLFF
DNA: TGTGCCAGCAGTTGGGGGGGTAATGAAAAACTGTTTTTT

D: NA
J: TRBJ2-1
V: TRBV25-1
size: NA
CDR3: CASSDVQGPSDEQFF
DNA: TGTGCCAGCAGTGATGTCCAGGGGCCTTCGGATGAGCAGTTCTTC

D: NA
J: TRBJ2-2
V: TRBV5-1
size: NA
CDR3: CASSLGQGNGELFF
DNA: TGCGCCAGCAGCTTGGGCCAGGGGAACGGGGAGCTGTTTTTT

D: NA
J: TRBJ2-7
V: TRBV6-5
size: NA
CDR3: CASSLGRLQGGYEQYF
DNA: TGTGCCAGCAGTTTAGGACGGTTGCAGGGGGGCTACGAGCAGTACTTC

D: NA
J: TRBJ2-3
V: TRBV27
size: NA
CDR3: CASSPPWGVGDTQYF
DNA: TGTGCCAGCAGCCCCCCGTGGGGCGTTGGCGATACGCAGTATTTT

D: TRBD1
J: TRBJ1-5
V: TRBV4-1
size: few
CDR3: CASSQAQGTDQPQHF
DNA: TGCGCCAGCAGCCAAGCACAGGGGACGGATCAGCCCCAGCATTTT

D: NA
J: TRBJ1-4
V: TRBV18
size: NA
CDR3: CASSPGATNEKLFF
DNA: TGTGCCAGCTCACCAGGGGCAACTAATGAAAAACTGTTTTTT

D: NA
J: TRBJ2-4
V: TRBV18
size: once
CDR3: CASSPGAGLGYF
DNA: TGTGCCAGCTCACCAGGGGCCGGGTTGGGGTACTTC

D: TRBD1
J: TRBJ1-2
V: TRBV30
size: NA
CDR3: CAWSRTGEGYTF
DNA: TGTGCCTGGAGCCGGACAGGGGAAGGCTACACCTTC

D: NA
J: TRBJ2-1
V: TRBV29-1
size: NA
CDR3: CSARGGGYNEQFF
DNA: TGCAGCGCCCGAGGGGGGGGTTACAATGAGCAGTTCTTC

D: TRBD2
J: TRBJ2-3
V: TRBV6-1
size: NA
CDR3: CASSVASGGPDTQYF
DNA: TGTGCCAGCAGTGTGGCTAGCGGGGGCCCAGATACGCAGTATTTT

D: NA
J: TRBJ1-2
V: TRBV30
size: NA
CDR3: CAWNALRLQRGYTF
DNA: TGTGCCTGGAACGCCTTGAGGCTCCAACGGGGCTACACCTTC

D: NA
J: TRBJ1-4
V: TRBV19
size: NA
CDR3: CASSPTSLATNEKLFF
DNA: TGTGCCAGTAGTCCAACCTCATTGGCAACTAATGAAAAACTGTTTTTT

D: TRBD1
J: TRBJ2-5
V: TRBV9
size: NA
CDR3: CASSEARQGVETQYF
DNA: TGTGCCAGCAGCGAAGCCCGACAGGGTGTCGAGACCCAGTACTTC

D: NA
J: TRBJ2-1
V: TRBV9
size: NA
CDR3: CASSVVPRGTSKSSYNEQFF
DNA: TGTGCCAGCAGCGTAGTTCCTCGGGGCACTAGCAAAAGCTCCTACAATGAGCAGTTCTTC

D: NA
J: TRBJ2-1
V: TRBV9
size: NA
CDR3: CASSVEYPSSAHNEQFF
DNA: TGTGCCAGCAGCGTAGAATATCCTAGCAGCGCCCACAATGAGCAGTTCTTC

D: NA
J: TRBJ1-3
V: TRBV30
size: NA
CDR3: CAWREGLAGNTIYF
DNA: TGTGCCTGGAGGGAGGGACTGGCTGGAAACACCATATATTTT

D: TRBD1
J: TRBJ2-2
V: TRBV11-3
size: NA
CDR3: CASSGQGAIGELFF
DNA: TGTGCCAGCAGCGGACAGGGGGCGATCGGGGAGCTGTTTTTT

D: NA
J: TRBJ1-3
V: TRBV9
size: once
CDR3: CASRGDTGNTIYF
DNA: TGTGCCAGCAGGGGTGACACTGGAAACACCATATATTTT

D: NA
J: TRBJ2-3
V: TRBV7-3
size: NA
CDR3: CASSFRGRSASTDTQYF
DNA: TGTGCCAGCAGCTTTAGGGGGAGAAGCGCTAGCACAGATACGCAGTATTTT

D: NA
J: TRBJ2-2
V: TRBV15
size: few
CDR3: CATSAHVGGVRTGELFF
DNA: TGTGCCACCAGCGCCCATGTCGGGGGCGTCCGCACCGGGGAGCTGTTTTTT

D: NA
J: TRBJ1-5
V: TRBV21-1
size: few
CDR3: CASSETGTAAKPQHF
DNA: TGTGCCAGCAGCGAAACCGGGACAGCTGCAAAGCCCCAGCATTTT

D: TRBD1
J: TRBJ2-5
V: TRBV9
size: NA
CDR3: CASSLDRVGETQYF
DNA: TGTGCCAGCAGCCTTGACAGGGTTGGAGAGACCCAGTACTTC

D: NA
J: TRBJ2-1
V: TRBV5-4
size: NA
CDR3: CASSLGYGNEQFF
DNA: TGTGCCAGCAGCTTGGGGTATGGGAATGAGCAGTTCTTC

D: NA
J: TRBJ1-1
V: TRBV6-6
size: NA
CDR3: CASSYSTGRNTEAFF
DNA: TGTGCCAGCAGTTACTCGACCGGACGTAACACTGAAGCTTTCTTT

D: NA
J: TRBJ2-3
V: TRBV5-8
size: medium-sized
CDR3: CASSLQGDTQYF
DNA: TGTGCCAGCAGCTTGCAAGGAGATACGCAGTATTTT

D: TRBD2
J: TRBJ2-5
V: TRBV5-4
size: NA
CDR3: CASSLDGGGIKETQYF
DNA: TGTGCCAGCAGCTTGGACGGGGGGGGCATTAAAGAGACCCAGTACTTC

D: TRBD2
J: TRBJ2-3
V: TRBV9
size: NA
CDR3: CASSVSSGGATDTQYF
DNA: TGTGCCAGCAGCGTCTCTAGCGGGGGGGCGACAGATACGCAGTATTTT

D: TRBD1
J: TRBJ2-7
V: TRBV19
size: NA
CDR3: CASNAGTGSTGEQYF
DNA: TGTGCCAGTAACGCCGGGACAGGGTCCACGGGAGAGCAGTACTTC

D: NA
J: TRBJ1-2
V: TRBV7-9
size: NA
CDR3: CASERGEGSYTF
DNA: TGTGCCAGCGAAAGGGGGGAAGGTAGCTACACCTTC

D: TRBD2
J: TRBJ2-2
V: TRBV5-1
size: once
CDR3: CASSLLGGGANTGELFF
DNA: TGCGCCAGCAGCTTGCTCGGCGGGGGGGCGAACACCGGGGAGCTGTTTTTT

D: NA
J: TRBJ1-5
V: TRBV2
size: NA
CDR3: CASGGDNQPQHF
DNA: TGTGCCAGCGGAGGGGACAATCAGCCCCAGCATTTT

D: NA
J: TRBJ1-1
V: TRBV7-6
size: NA
CDR3: CASSPMGGNTEAFF
DNA: TGTGCCAGCAGCCCCATGGGGGGGAACACTGAAGCTTTCTTT

D: NA
J: TRBJ2-3
V: TRBV27
size: NA
CDR3: CASSLEGDTSTDTQYF
DNA: TGTGCCAGCAGTTTAGAGGGTGACACCAGCACAGATACGCAGTATTTT

D: NA
J: TRBJ2-2
V: TRBV19
size: NA
CDR3: CASVQRGSFRGELFF
DNA: TGTGCCAGTGTCCAACGTGGATCCTTCCGCGGGGAGCTGTTTTTT

D: TRBD2
J: TRBJ2-3
V: TRBV6-5
size: NA
CDR3: CASSSVAGEGTDTQYF
DNA: TGTGCCAGCAGTTCTGTAGCGGGTGAGGGCACAGATACGCAGTATTTT

D: NA
J: TRBJ2-7
V: TRBV7-2
size: NA
CDR3: CASSRQSYEQYF
DNA: TGTGCCAGCAGTCGACAGTCCTACGAGCAGTACTTC

D: NA
J: TRBJ1-2
V: TRBV7-2
size: NA
CDR3: CASSLEWAGHGYGYTF
DNA: TGTGCCAGCAGCTTAGAGTGGGCAGGGCACGGCTATGGCTACACCTTC

D: NA
J: TRBJ1-1
V: TRBV7-9
size: NA
CDR3: CASSPGWANTEAFF
DNA: TGTGCCAGCAGCCCCGGCTGGGCGAACACTGAAGCTTTCTTT

D: NA
J: TRBJ1-1
V: TRBV9
size: NA
CDR3: CASSAVGDPHLAEAFF
DNA: TGTGCCAGCAGCGCAGTCGGGGACCCCCATTTGGCTGAAGCTTTCTTT

D: TRBD1
J: TRBJ1-4
V: TRBV4-1
size: NA
CDR3: CASSQLAGTGNEKLFF
DNA: TGCGCCAGCAGCCAACTAGCCGGGACAGGAAATGAAAAACTGTTTTTT

D: NA
J: TRBJ1-2
V: TRBV10-3
size: once
CDR3: CAISLEGRASGYTF
DNA: TGTGCCATCAGTTTAGAGGGAAGGGCCTCTGGCTACACCTTC

D: NA
J: TRBJ1-3
V: TRBV6-5
size: few
CDR3: CASTDWRGQGNTIYF
DNA: TGTGCCAGCACCGACTGGCGGGGGCAAGGAAACACCATATATTTT

D: NA
J: TRBJ2-7
V: TRBV5-1
size: NA
CDR3: CASSRTVSSYEQYF
DNA: TGCGCCAGCAGCCGGACCGTTAGCTCCTACGAGCAGTACTTC

D: TRBD1
J: TRBJ2-2
V: TRBV2
size: NA
CDR3: CASRAGQGVTGELFF
DNA: TGTGCCAGCAGAGCGGGACAGGGAGTCACCGGGGAGCTGTTTTTT

D: NA
J: TRBJ1-2
V: TRBV14
size: few
CDR3: CASSLQIRGRPNYGYTF
DNA: TGTGCCAGCAGCTTACAGATACGGGGAAGGCCTAACTATGGCTACACCTTC

D: NA
J: TRBJ2-7
V: TRBV6-5
size: NA
CDR3: CASTNSGGATYEQYF
DNA: TGTGCCAGCACCAACTCAGGGGGGGCGACCTACGAGCAGTACTTC

D: NA
J: TRBJ2-1
V: TRBV5-4
size: NA
CDR3: CASSLSRGRSYNEQFF
DNA: TGTGCCAGCAGCTTGTCACGGGGTCGATCCTACAATGAGCAGTTCTTC

D: TRBD1
J: TRBJ2-7
V: TRBV6-1
size: NA
CDR3: CASSDGDRDRPYEQYF
DNA: TGTGCCAGCAGTGATGGAGACCGGGACAGGCCCTACGAGCAGTACTTC

D: NA
J: TRBJ2-7
V: TRBV29-1
size: NA
CDR3: CSVETPGPYEQYF
DNA: TGCAGCGTTGAAACCCCCGGACCTTACGAGCAGTACTTC

D: NA
J: TRBJ2-7
V: TRBV18
size: NA
CDR3: CASSPPQPSYEQYF
DNA: TGTGCCAGCTCACCACCTCAGCCCTCCTACGAGCAGTACTTC